A selection of T cell receptor beta chains follows, all from one sample in a study of cytomegalovirus exposure and HLA in healthy donors. Some clones are missing from TCRdb's copy, which holds only in-frame ones; the method was immunoSEQ multiplex PCR. Of about 210,000 clones in the sample, over 80% were seen once. Material for sequencing was PBMCs. The receptors shown here come from a middle-aged man in good health and CMV-seropositive. Both conserved end residues are part of each CDR3. A D gene is named only where the DNA matches it firmly. The size entry is marked missing in some rows and otherwise reads once, few, many or a size class.

TRBD2	TRBJ2-7	TRBV27	.	CASSSLAGGSYEQYF	TGTGCCAGCAGTTCCTTAGCGGGAGGGTCCTACGAGCAGTACTTC
.	TRBJ1-1	TRBV5-1	.	CASSLVQGGNTEAFF	TGCGCCAGCAGCTTGGTTCAGGGAGGGAACACTGAAGCTTTCTTT
TRBD1	TRBJ1-2	TRBV18	.	CASSPPDRVAGYTF	TGTGCCAGCTCACCACCGGACAGGGTCGCTGGCTACACCTTC
.	TRBJ1-2	TRBV27	.	CASSLGAGDTGGYTF	TGTGCCAGCAGTTTGGGGGCAGGAGATACGGGTGGCTACACCTTC
TRBD2	TRBJ2-1	TRBV30	.	CAWSKGLAGENEQFF	TGTGCCTGGAGTAAAGGACTAGCGGGAGAAAATGAGCAGTTCTTC
.	TRBJ2-3	TRBV2	once	CASNHDRFTDTQYF	TGTGCCAGCAATCACGACAGATTCACAGATACGCAGTATTTT
TRBD1	TRBJ1-2	TRBV2	few	CASSLRDRYGYTF	TGTGCCAGCAGCCTCCGGGACAGGTATGGCTACACCTTC
.	TRBJ1-1	TRBV28	once	CASSLTYSWKTGSNTEAFF	TGTGCCAGCAGTTTAACTTATTCTTGGAAAACAGGCTCCAACACTGAAGCTTTCTTT
.	TRBJ1-5	TRBV5-1	.	CASSLTAGDQPQHF	TGCGCCAGCAGCTTGACGGCAGGGGATCAGCCCCAGCATTTT
TRBD1	TRBJ1-1	TRBV6-5	few	CASSYGTGFSEAFF	TGTGCCAGCAGTTACGGGACAGGGTTTAGTGAAGCTTTCTTT
.	TRBJ1-5	TRBV6-1	.	CASSERGGNVGSQHF	TGTGCCAGCAGTGAACGGGGAGGGAATGTGGGGTCCCAGCATTTT
.	TRBJ2-3	TRBV28	few	CASSSRTVTGTQYF	TGTGCCAGCAGCTCGAGGACAGTTACGGGTACGCAGTATTTT
.	TRBJ2-2	TRBV25-1	.	CASSDPTVNTGELFF	TGTGCCAGCAGTGACCCGACTGTAAACACCGGGGAGCTGTTTTTT
TRBD2	TRBJ2-2	TRBV5-1	.	CASSLGSGRSLGELFF	TGCGCCAGCAGCTTGGGGAGCGGGAGGAGCCTCGGGGAGCTGTTTTTT
.	TRBJ1-1	TRBV2	.	CASSFGMNTEAFF	TGTGCCAGCAGTTTCGGGATGAACACTGAAGCTTTCTTT
TRBD2	TRBJ2-1	TRBV6-5	.	CASKSVAGGGNEQFF	TGTGCCAGCAAATCGGTAGCGGGAGGGGGAAATGAGCAGTTCTTC
.	TRBJ2-2	TRBV5-1	.	CASTDALGGTGELFF	TGCGCCAGCACGGACGCATTGGGAGGCACCGGGGAGCTGTTTTTT
TRBD2	TRBJ2-3	TRBV11-1	.	CASSSYQRELDTQYF	TGTGCCAGCAGCTCCTATCAGCGGGAGCTGGATACGCAGTATTTT